Listed below are T cell receptor beta chains from one sample, sequenced in a study of T cell changes during pregnancy in multiple sclerosis. Clones were read by immunoSEQ multiplex PCR, and TCRdb kept only the in-frame ones, dropping some. The table includes around 69,000 clones, 90% to 95% detected once. This specimen consisted of CD8+ T cells from peripheral blood mononuclear cells, obtained before pregnancy. The receptors shown here come from a female donor with multiple sclerosis, enrolled in a pregnancy study. Each CDR3 is given with its conserved first and last residue. Fields, in order: CDR3 protein, CDR3 DNA, V gene, clone size, CDR3 length, D gene, J gene. The D gene is left open where the match is weak. Clone size is stated in some rows and not others, as once, few, many or a class when expanded.

CASTLPRTGVYGYTF | TGTGCCAGCACCTTACCCCGGACAGGAGTCTATGGCTACACCTTC | TRBV6-6 | - | 15 | TRBD1 | TRBJ1-2
CASSPPTGPNEQYF | TGTGCCAGTAGTCCACCGACAGGCCCCAACGAGCAGTACTTC | TRBV19 | few | 14 | - | TRBJ2-7
CASSQSGASSYEQYF | TGTGCCAGCAGCCAGAGCGGGGCGAGCTCCTACGAGCAGTACTTC | TRBV6-5 | - | 15 | TRBD2 | TRBJ2-7
CASSVDRGGYEQYF | TGCGCCAGCAGCGTAGACAGGGGTGGCTACGAGCAGTACTTC | TRBV5-1 | once | 14 | TRBD1 | TRBJ2-7
CASQGAGELFF | TGTGCCAGTCAGGGGGCCGGGGAGCTGTTTTTT | TRBV2 | - | 11 | TRBD1 | TRBJ2-2
CASSVQGRDETQYF | TGTGCCAGCAGCGTACAAGGGAGGGACGAGACCCAGTACTTC | TRBV9 | - | 14 | TRBD2 | TRBJ2-5
CASSAGGTGVAEQYF | TGTGCCAGCAGCGCCGGGGGGACAGGGGTCGCCGAGCAGTACTTC | TRBV5-6 | - | 15 | TRBD1 | TRBJ2-7
CASSQEGTSGYNEQFF | TGCGCCAGCAGCCAAGAGGGGACTAGCGGTTACAATGAGCAGTTCTTC | TRBV4-1 | - | 16 | TRBD2 | TRBJ2-1
CASSEARQGMAYGYTF | TGTGCCAGCAGTGAAGCGAGACAGGGTATGGCCTATGGCTACACCTTC | TRBV2 | - | 16 | TRBD1 | TRBJ1-2
CASSLGVVYDNSPLHF | TGTGCCAGCAGCTTAGGTGTAGTTTATGATAATTCACCCCTCCACTTT | TRBV7-3 | - | 16 | - | TRBJ1-6
CSVDGGVVGTEAFF | TGCAGCGTTGATGGAGGGGTGGTCGGGACTGAAGCTTTCTTT | TRBV29-1 | - | 14 | - | TRBJ1-1
CAWSPPGGTNEKLFF | TGTGCCTGGAGTCCACCCGGGGGGACTAATGAAAAACTGTTTTTT | TRBV30 | once | 15 | - | TRBJ1-4
CASTDRGGFTGELFF | TGTGCCAGTACCGACCGGGGAGGGTTCACCGGGGAGCTGTTTTTT | TRBV19 | - | 15 | TRBD2 | TRBJ2-2
CASSLLSGGIEQYF | TGTGCCAGCAGCTTACTTAGCGGGGGGATCGAGCAGTACTTC | TRBV7-8 | - | 14 | TRBD2 | TRBJ2-7
CASSQDPYPGGPLNEQYF | TGTGCCAGCAGCCAAGATCCTTATCCGGGGGGGCCGTTAAACGAGCAGTACTTC | TRBV4-2 | - | 18 | TRBD2 | TRBJ2-7
CASSLMLMNTEAFF | TGTGCCAGTAGTTTGATGCTAATGAACACTGAAGCTTTCTTT | TRBV19 | - | 14 | - | TRBJ1-1
CASSAGTGDGYTF | TGTGCCAGCAGCGCCGGGACAGGGGATGGCTACACCTTC | TRBV7-9 | - | 13 | TRBD1 | TRBJ1-2
CASSWGTGNQPQHF | TGTGCCAGCAGCTGGGGGACTGGGAATCAGCCCCAGCATTTT | TRBV5-6 | - | 14 | - | TRBJ1-5
CAIGLGASYEQYF | TGTGCCATCGGCCTAGGGGCTAGCTACGAGCAGTACTTC | TRBV10-3 | - | 13 | - | TRBJ2-7
CASSLGTQEGINYGYTF | TGTGCCAGCAGCTTGGGGACCCAGGAGGGGATTAACTATGGCTACACCTTC | TRBV5-6 | once | 17 | - | TRBJ1-2
CASSLGEEGYTF | TGTGCCAGCAGCCTCGGTGAGGAGGGCTACACCTTC | TRBV4-2 | - | 12 | - | TRBJ1-2
CASQGAGFETGELFF | TGTGCCAGCCAGGGGGCCGGATTTGAGACCGGGGAGCTGTTTTTT | TRBV5-6 | - | 15 | TRBD1 | TRBJ2-2
CASSWGQAAELFF | TGCGCCAGCAGTTGGGGACAGGCGGCGGAACTGTTTTTT | TRBV4-1 | - | 13 | TRBD1 | TRBJ1-4
CASSRVPARATNEKLFF | TGTGCCAGCAGCCGGGTCCCTGCCCGCGCAACTAATGAAAAACTGTTTTTT | TRBV2 | - | 17 | - | TRBJ1-4
CASSLGSLYEQYF | TGTGCCAGCAGCTTGGGGAGCCTCTACGAGCAGTACTTC | TRBV5-6 | - | 13 | - | TRBJ2-7
CASSLGVGNTIYF | TGTGCCAGCAGTTTAGGAGTAGGAAACACCATATATTTT | TRBV27 | - | 13 | - | TRBJ1-3
CASSARGASNQPQHF | TGTGCCAGCAGTGCCCGGGGAGCATCCAATCAGCCCCAGCATTTT | TRBV2 | - | 15 | - | TRBJ1-5
CASSTSGYSGNTIYF | TGTGCCAGCAGCACCTCAGGGTACTCTGGAAACACCATATATTTT | TRBV13 | - | 15 | - | TRBJ1-3
CASSPDGGGQQTQYF | TGTGCCAGCAGTCCGGATGGGGGGGGCCAGCAGACCCAGTACTTC | TRBV6-1 | - | 15 | - | TRBJ2-5
CASSDGTGIYEQYF | TGTGCCAGCAGTGACGGGACAGGGATTTACGAGCAGTACTTC | TRBV6-1 | - | 14 | TRBD1 | TRBJ2-7
CASSGTGDTGELFF | TGTGCCAGCAGTGGGACAGGGGACACCGGGGAGCTGTTTTTT | TRBV6-4 | - | 14 | TRBD1 | TRBJ2-2
CASSTDRADTQYF | TGCGCCAGCAGCACAGACAGGGCGGATACGCAGTATTTT | TRBV5-1 | once | 13 | TRBD1 | TRBJ2-3
CASSLTSYNEQFF | TGTGCCAGCAGCTTAACTTCCTACAATGAGCAGTTCTTC | TRBV7-9 | - | 13 | - | TRBJ2-1
CASSLTGGGTDTQYF | TGTGCCAGCAGCCTAACAGGGGGTGGCACAGATACGCAGTATTTT | TRBV27 | - | 15 | TRBD1 | TRBJ2-3
CASSTQGGAQPQHF | TGTGCCAGTAGTACACAGGGGGGAGCTCAGCCCCAGCATTTT | TRBV19 | - | 14 | TRBD1 | TRBJ1-5
CASRPTSGAYEQYF | TGTGCCAGCAGGCCGACTAGCGGGGCCTACGAGCAGTACTTC | TRBV2 | - | 14 | TRBD2 | TRBJ2-7
CASARTGEHSPLHF | TGTGCCAGCGCTCGGACAGGGGAACATTCACCCCTCCACTTT | TRBV9 | few | 14 | TRBD1 | TRBJ1-6
CAISAEVVGGDEKLFF | TGTGCCATCAGTGCAGAGGTTGTAGGAGGCGATGAAAAACTGTTTTTT | TRBV10-3 | - | 16 | - | TRBJ1-4
CASSEPPSPRGQETQYF | TGTGCCAGCAGTGAACCCCCGTCCCCCCGGGGGCAAGAGACCCAGTACTTC | TRBV2 | once | 17 | - | TRBJ2-5
CASSFAGQGGNEQFF | TGTGCCAGCAGTTTTGCCGGACAGGGTGGTAATGAGCAGTTCTTC | TRBV27 | - | 15 | TRBD1 | TRBJ2-1
CASSLGGTGAGNTIYF | TGTGCCAGCAGCTTAGGTGGGACAGGGGCCGGAAACACCATATATTTT | TRBV7-6 | - | 16 | TRBD1 | TRBJ1-3
CASSEVGQNNQPQHF | TGTGCCAGCAGTGAAGTGGGACAGAACAATCAGCCCCAGCATTTT | TRBV6-1 | - | 15 | TRBD1 | TRBJ1-5
CASGLGLEFNEQFF | TGTGCCAGCGGCCTGGGACTAGAGTTCAATGAGCAGTTCTTC | TRBV27 | - | 14 | TRBD2 | TRBJ2-1
CASSGVLGDRNTIYF | TGTGCCAGCAGTGGGGTCCTAGGGGACAGAAACACCATATATTTT | TRBV25-1 | once | 15 | - | TRBJ1-3
CASSLTSGQLNSPLHF | TGTGCCAGCAGCTTAACGTCGGGACAGCTAAATTCACCCCTCCACTTT | TRBV11-1 | - | 16 | TRBD1 | TRBJ1-6
CASSLGLQGIRAFF | TGTGCCAGCAGCTTAGGCCTTCAGGGGATCCGAGCTTTCTTT | TRBV13 | - | 14 | - | TRBJ1-1